The clone carrying this TCR beta chain was recorded once. The antigen is unknown. TCRdb's copy holds only in-frame clones and misses some; the assay was immunoSEQ multiplex PCR. Of about 78,000 clones in the sample, roughly 82% were seen once. This sample was included in a study of T cell responses to AZD1222 COVID-19 vaccine. General study results and limits: White British donors predominated, females outnumbered males, and clonal diversity was possibly underestimated.

The V and J ends lost 6 bases and 1 base respectively, with 16 bases between them. CDR1 MDHEN and CDR2 SYDVKM come from the germline V gene. The length of the CDR3 is 16 residues. This sample comprised peripheral blood, obtained on day 0 of AZD1222 vaccination. The receptor was isolated from an adult in good health. The chain joins TRBV28 to TRBJ1-3; tentatively, D is TRBD1 (5 bases). The CDR3 is CASRGGGSDSGNTIYF. CDR3 nucleotide sequence: TGTGCCAGCAGGGGCGGGGGGTCGGATTCTGGAAACACCATATATTTT.